Listed below are T cell receptor beta chains from one sample, sequenced in a study of cytomegalovirus exposure and HLA in healthy donors. Method: immunoSEQ multiplex PCR; TCRdb's copy keeps in-frame clones and lacks some. The data show some 120,000 clones, around four fifths seen once. Specimen: PBMCs. These receptor sequences come from a human donor in good health. Both conserved end residues are trimmed from each CDR3.

V: TRBV2
CDR3: ARSAAASTYEQY

V: TRBV19
CDR3: ASSTLGGMDNSPLH

V: TRBV28
CDR3: ASTPEREIYEQY

V: TRBV7-2
CDR3: ASRPGLAGGRNEQF

V: TRBV6-1
CDR3: ASKFPGDRAQY

V: TRBV29-1
CDR3: SVRQGGGYT

V: TRBV7-9
CDR3: ASSSAPGQGYEQY

V: TRBV29-1
CDR3: SVEVLGGRETQY

V: TRBV19
CDR3: ASSQDSYSNQPQH

V: TRBV2
CDR3: ASSGEREKLF

V: TRBV6-5
CDR3: ATRLGAGNSYEQY

V: TRBV11-2
CDR3: ASRLRGTRNTGELF

V: TRBV6-6
CDR3: ASSYAETSYEQY

V: TRBV28
CDR3: ASSQAGNAQPQH

V: TRBV9
CDR3: ASSAPGLAGDTQY

V: TRBV14
CDR3: ASSRRTTGDTQY

V: TRBV27
CDR3: ASSSPLAGAYNEQF

V: TRBV15
CDR3: ATSRDRGSYNEQF

V: TRBV19
CDR3: ASSSDTDPLLGYT

V: TRBV7-3
CDR3: ASSLEGTGGGGYT

V: TRBV19
CDR3: ASRPTENQPQH

V: TRBV15
CDR3: ATSRESGGSDTQY

V: TRBV7-6
CDR3: ASSLSPVQPQH

V: TRBV6-5
CDR3: ASSYGLDDSEAF

V: TRBV28
CDR3: ASSLSGGGAPDTQY

V: TRBV1
CDR3: TSSLAASGGELF

V: TRBV4-1
CDR3: ASSYRDRNTEAF

V: TRBV4-2
CDR3: ASSNLGDGRGTNTIY

V: TRBV19
CDR3: ASSISDEGSNTEAF

V: TRBV5-6
CDR3: ASSSTSGARHWETQY

V: TRBV19
CDR3: ASSIASGGGEKLF

V: TRBV2
CDR3: ASLGVSGAYGETQY

V: TRBV7-9
CDR3: ASSPRTGEVGGQY

V: TRBV5-6
CDR3: ASSLERNEQF